One sample yielded the 32 T cell receptor beta chains listed below, sequenced in a study of PD-1 blockade in mismatch repair-deficient tumors. Sequencing used immunoSEQ multiplex PCR; TCRdb keeps in-frame clones, though not all of them. The sample lists about 68,000 clones, about 78% occurring once. Specimen: peripheral blood, collected 2 weeks after starting pembrolizumab. Receptor source: an adult with mismatch repair-deficient cancer.

This chain links TRBV6-1 with TRBJ2-3; 8 bases match TRBD1. The germline gives CDR1 MNHNS, CDR2 SASEGT. CDR3 length: 14 amino acids. J gave up 3 bases and V 7 bases, and 6 bases lay outside the gene matches. CDR3 sequence reads: CASKDRVGTDTQYF. Here the CDR3 DNA reads TGTGCCAGCAAGGACAGGGTGGGTACAGATACGCAGTATTTT.

The chain recombines TRBV7-6 with TRBJ2-1; no clear D gene. V was cut by 1 base and J by 8 bases, with 15 bases left in between. Germline CDR1 reads SGHVS; CDR2 reads FNYEAQ. This CDR3 comprises 15 residues. The CDR3 loop is CASSLVAGVVDEQFF. CDR3 bases: TGTGCCAGCAGCTTAGTGGCCGGCGTTGTCGATGAGCAGTTCTTC.

The chain is built from TRBV11-2 and TRBJ1-3, with D perhaps TRBD1 (5 bases). Trimming removed 3 bases at V and 0 bases at J, with 12 bases between. This CDR3 region has 16 residues. CDR1 SGHAT and CDR2 FQNNGV come from the germline V gene. The CDR3 DNA reads as TGTGCCAGCAGCTTCCAGGGCCTACTCTCTGGAAACACCATATATTTT. Translation gives CASSFQGLLSGNTIYF. Filled out from reference TRBV11-2 and TRBJ1-3, the complete variable domain reads EAGVAQSPRYKIIEKRQSVAFWCNPISGHATLYWYQQILGQGPKLLIQFQNNGVVDDSQLPKDRFSAERLKGVDSTLKIQPAKLEDSAVYLCASSFQGLLSGNTIYFGEGSWLTVV.

The chain has TRBV10-3 and TRBJ1-5, with D uncertain. Germline CDR1 and CDR2: ENHRY and SYGVKD. V was shortened by 0 bases and J by 1 base, with 7 bases between the two germline ends. CDR3 length: 15 amino acids. The DNA of the CDR3 is TGTGCCATCAGTGAGTCCCCCCTGAGCAATCAGCCCCAGCATTTT. Translated: CAISESPLSNQPQHF.

This chain uses TRBV5-6 with TRBJ2-3; D might be TRBD1 (6 bases). This CDR3 spans 14 amino acids. Per the germline V gene, CDR1 is SGHDT and CDR2 is YYEEEE. The V end was cut by 4 bases, the J end by 6 bases, with 15 bases between. The CDR3: CASSPGLRGDTQYF. The CDR3 DNA is TGTGCCAGCAGCCCGGGCCTTAGGGGGGATACGCAGTATTTT.

This rearrangement joins TRBV19 to TRBJ2-2; D remains ambiguous. CDR1 is LNHDA and CDR2 is SQIVND in the germline V gene (reference sequence). This CDR3 has 12 residues. Trimming took off 7 bases at V and 6 bases at J, with 9 bases between the two ends. The CDR3 spells CASTRGPGELFF. The CDR3 nucleotides read TGTGCCAGTACCCGTGGGCCCGGGGAGCTGTTTTTT.

This clone was seen only once. J is TRBJ2-7 and V is TRBV19, with 11 nucleotides matching TRBD2. From germline, CDR1 is LNHDA and CDR2 SQIVND (reference sequence). The trim removed 3 bases at V and 2 bases at J, leaving 6 bases unmatched. This CDR3 contains 16 residues. In nucleotides, the CDR3 is TGTGCCAGTAGTATGGCTCCGGGACTAGCGGCCTACGAGCAGTACTTC. It is translated as CASSMAPGLAAYEQYF.

Notes on this clone: This sample also contains other DNA sequences that code for the same CDR3. V usage is TRBV6-5 and J usage is TRBJ2-7; D uncertain. Trimming took 0 bases from V and 7 from J, leaving 4 bases between them. This CDR3 has 11 residues. Germline CDR1 reads MNHEY; CDR2 reads SVGAGI. Here the CDR3 DNA reads TGTGCCAGCAGTTACTCTGGGGAGCAGTACTTC. Protein sequence: CASSYSGEQYF.

The V gene is TRBV19, the J gene TRBJ1-5; D not resolved. In germline, CDR1 is LNHDA, CDR2 SQIVND (reference sequence). V dropped 7 bases and J dropped 2 bases, with 18 bases sitting between them. This CDR3 spans 16 amino acids. The CDR3 loop reads CASTPSPTGGNQPQHF. The CDR3 region has the DNA TGTGCCAGTACCCCGTCCCCCACCGGGGGCAATCAGCCCCAGCATTTT.

The chain combines TRBV19 with TRBJ2-1, with 10 bases aligning to TRBD2. The CDR3 is 15 amino acids. The germline V gene encodes CDR1 LNHDA and CDR2 SQIVND (reference sequence). V lost 5 bases, J lost 3 bases, and 4 bases stayed unmatched. The CDR3 reads CASSVAGGGYNEQFF. CDR3 DNA sequence: TGTGCCAGTAGTGTAGCGGGAGGTGGCTACAATGAGCAGTTCTTC.

The chain has TRBV14 and TRBJ2-2; D gene uncertain. Germline loops: CDR1 SGHDN, CDR2 FVKESK. The CDR3 contains 14 residues. Trimming shortened V by 4 bases and J by 4 bases, and 10 bases separated the two germline ends. CDR3 sequence: CASSRSSGTGELFF. In nucleotides, the CDR3 is TGTGCCAGCAGCCGATCGTCCGGCACCGGGGAGCTGTTTTTT.

The chain has TRBV6-5 and TRBJ1-2; no firm D call. The CDR3 length is 12 residues. V was shortened by 6 bases and J by 4 bases, with 9 bases between the two germline ends. CDR1 and CDR2 (germline): MNHEY, SVGAGI. CDR3 in DNA: TGTGCCAGCAGCCAGTTCCCCTATGGCTACACCTTC. Its protein product is CASSQFPYGYTF.

The table lists this clone with a few counts. The chain recombines TRBV10-3 with TRBJ1-1, with TRBD1 matching 7 bases. CDR3 size: 14 residues. Per germline, CDR1 ENHRY and CDR2 SYGVKD. V shed 6 bases and J 3 bases; nucleotides not matched to a gene: 7. CDR3 region: CAISTTGSDTEAFF. The CDR3 bases are TGTGCCATCAGCACGACAGGGAGTGACACTGAAGCTTTCTTT.

This clone showed up just once. The chain links TRBV12-5 to TRBJ2-7; weak D call: TRBD2 (5 bases). Looked up from germline, CDR1 is LGHNT and CDR2 is FRNRAP. V was clipped by 4 bases and J by 6 bases, with 13 bases between them. This CDR3 region has 13 residues. DNA for the CDR3: TGTGCTAGTGGTTCAACCGGGGAGACCGAGCAGTACTTC. Translated: CASGSTGETEQYF. Based on the CDR3 plus reference TRBV12-5 and TRBJ2-7, the full variable domain is DARVTQTPRHKVTEMGQEVTMRCQPILGHNTVFWYRQTMMQGLELLAYFRNRAPLDDSGMPKDRFSAEMPDATLATLKIQPSEPRDSAVYFCASGSTGETEQYFGPGTRLTVT.

The V and J genes are TRBV9 and TRBJ2-3; TRBD2 aligns across 12 bases. CDR3 length: 16 residues. V lost 3 bases, J lost 2 bases, and 4 bases stayed unmatched. In germline, CDR1 is SGDLS, CDR2 YYNGEE. The DNA for the CDR3 is TGTGCCAGCAGCGCCGGGACTAGCGGGTTCACAGATACGCAGTATTTT. This translates into CASSAGTSGFTDTQYF.

This chain links TRBV28 with TRBJ2-2, with D possibly matching TRBD1 (6 bases). Per the germline V gene, CDR1 is MDHEN and CDR2 is SYDVKM. V was cut by 7 bases and J by 4 bases, with 13 bases left in between. The CDR3 is made up of 14 amino acids. This CDR3 reads CASTIQGITGELFF. The CDR3 DNA reads as TGTGCCAGCACCATACAGGGTATCACCGGGGAGCTGTTTTTT.

This rearrangement joins TRBV12-5 to TRBJ2-1, with TRBD2 matching over 13 bases. From germline, CDR1 is LGHNT and CDR2 FRNRAP. The CDR3 is 15 amino acids. Trimming at V came to 5 bases and at J to 7 bases, leaving 5 bases not matched to a gene. CDR3 nucleotides: TGTGCTAGTGGTCGGGGACTAGCGGGAACTAATGAGCAGTTCTTC. Its translation: CASGRGLAGTNEQFF.

The CDR3: CASSSKPLTLLREAQETQYF. In nucleotides, the CDR3 is TGTGCCAGCAGCTCCAAGCCCCTCACGTTATTGCGGGAGGCTCAAGAGACCCAGTACTTC. The J gene is TRBJ2-5, the V gene TRBV7-8, with TRBD2 matching 8 bases. V was pared by 4 bases and J by 2 bases, with 21 bases of the junction left unmatched. The CDR3 runs to 20 residues. Per the germline V gene, CDR1 is SGHVS and CDR2 is FQNEAQ.

CDR3 sequence (DNA): TGTGCCAGTAGTATAGAACTAGCGGGAGGGCTTCAGACCCAGTACTTC. The encoded protein is CASSIELAGGLQTQYF. This chain connects TRBV19 to TRBJ2-5; 13 bases fit TRBD2. The V gene end was trimmed by 0 bases and the J gene end by 6 bases; junction bases not matched to a gene: 4. Germline V CDR1 and CDR2: LNHDA, SQIVND (reference sequence). This CDR3 comprises 16 residues.

The V call is TRBV6-5, the J call TRBJ1-1; TRBD1 might be the D (6 bases). Germline CDR1 and CDR2: MNHEY and SVGAGI. With 1 base removed from V and 3 bases from J, the gap between germline ends came to 6 bases. This CDR3 contains 13 residues. The CDR3 DNA is TGTGCCAGCAGTTACTACAGGGACACTGAAGCTTTCTTT. This codes for CASSYYRDTEAFF.

This clone was seen more than once but under ten times. The chain recombines TRBV11-2 with TRBJ2-3; tentative D call: TRBD2 (5 bases). The length of the CDR3 is 15 residues. V lost 5 bases, J lost 3 bases, and 15 bases lay in between. Germline-derived CDR1 and CDR2 are SGHAT and FQNNGV. In nucleotides, the CDR3 is TGTGCCAGCAGCCCGGGGTCGAAATCTACAGATACGCAGTATTTT. It codes for CASSPGSKSTDTQYF.

This CDR3 is CASSRTGNMNTEAFF. In DNA, the CDR3 is TGTGCCAGCAGTCGGACAGGGAACATGAACACTGAAGCTTTCTTT. The chain combines TRBV6-5 with TRBJ1-1; 8 bases fit TRBD1. Per the germline V gene, CDR1 is MNHEY and CDR2 is SVGAGI. The CDR3 is made up of 15 amino acids. J was trimmed by 0 bases and V by 5 bases; bases with no gene match: 5.

The chain links TRBV4-3 to TRBJ2-2, with TRBD2 matching 13 bases. The CDR3 sequence is 16 residues long. With V trimmed by 4 bases and J by 6 bases, 5 bases remained unmatched. Germline loops: CDR1 LGHNA, CDR2 YSLEER. The CDR3 protein is CASSPGLAGLAGELFF. Here the CDR3 DNA reads TGCGCCAGCAGCCCGGGACTAGCGGGATTAGCCGGGGAGCTGTTTTTT.

This clone was seen just once. V gene TRBV7-1 combines with J gene TRBJ1-2; D gene unclear. TRBV7-1 qualifies as an ORF whose function is uncertain. The CDR3 length is 13 residues. V was trimmed by 3 bases and J by 2 bases, leaving 7 bases between them. The CDR3 coding sequence is TGTGCCAGCAGCTCCGGGCAAAACTATGGCTACACCTTC. This encodes CASSSGQNYGYTF.

V usage is TRBV19 and J usage is TRBJ2-1, with D possibly being TRBD2 (6 bases). CDR3 length: 13 residues. The ends were cut back, 3 bases at V and 11 bases at J, with 14 bases in the middle. The V gene's germline CDR1 is LNHDA and CDR2 SQIVND (reference sequence). Written as DNA, the CDR3 is TGTGCCAGTAGTATGGGAGCGGGCGTCCAGCAGTTCTTC. It specifies CASSMGAGVQQFF.

The rearrangement joins TRBV7-9 to TRBJ2-1; no firm D call. Germline CDR1 and CDR2: SEHNR and FQNEAQ (reference sequence). The V end was cut by 5 bases, the J end by 7 bases, with 9 bases between. The CDR3 contains 12 residues. The CDR3 spells CASSPKGNEQFF. DNA for the CDR3: TGTGCCAGCAGCCCGAAAGGGAATGAGCAGTTCTTC.

CDR3 region: CASSFSILAGGNNEQFF. CDR3 nucleotides: TGTGCCAGCAGCTTTTCAATACTAGCGGGAGGAAACAATGAGCAGTTCTTC. The chain combines TRBV7-2 with TRBJ2-1; 12 bases are shared with TRBD2. The V gene's germline CDR1 is SGHTA and CDR2 FQGNSA. The CDR3 is 17 amino acids. Germline trimming cut 3 bases from V and 5 bases from J; bases unmatched to any gene: 8.

V is TRBV27 and J is TRBJ2-7; D ambiguous. V was trimmed by 6 bases and J by 2 bases, leaving 17 bases between them. The CDR3 has 15 amino acids. Germline values: CDR1 MNHEY, CDR2 SMNVEV (reference sequence). In nucleotides, the CDR3 is TGTGCCAGCAGCTGGAAGGGCGGAGCCCCCTACGAGCAGTACTTC. Translated: CASSWKGGAPYEQYF.

The genes are TRBV9 and TRBJ1-1; D unresolved. CDR3 length: 14 amino acids. Between the trimmed V and J ends, which lost 4 bases and 6 bases, there was a span of 16 bases. Germline values: CDR1 SGDLS, CDR2 YYNGEE. The chain's CDR3 is CASSPQKSEAEAFF. The DNA of the CDR3 is TGTGCCAGCAGCCCCCAAAAGTCCGAAGCTGAAGCTTTCTTT.

The chain joins TRBV7-2 to TRBJ2-5; D is ambiguous. V dropped 3 bases and J dropped 2 bases, with 7 bases sitting between them. CDR3 length: 13 amino acids. Per the germline V gene, CDR1 is SGHTA and CDR2 is FQGNSA. The CDR3 spells CASSLTRQETQYF. Written as DNA, the CDR3 is TGTGCCAGCAGCTTGACGAGGCAAGAGACCCAGTACTTC.

The J gene is TRBJ2-1, the V gene TRBV27; tentatively, D is TRBD2 (6 bases). Germline CDR1 is MNHEY and CDR2 is SMNVEV (reference sequence). The CDR3 runs 16 residues. The ends were cut back, 0 bases at V and 1 base at J, with 10 bases in the middle. The CDR3 DNA reads as TGTGCCAGCAGTTTATCCTGGGCGGGATCCTACAATGAGCAGTTCTTC. As protein: CASSLSWAGSYNEQFF.

The rearrangement joins TRBV12-5 to TRBJ1-2; TRBD1 matches 7 bases. Germline CDR1 is LGHNT and CDR2 is FRNRAP. Trimming took 3 bases from V and 4 from J; bases not matched to a gene: 11. The CDR3 sequence is 16 residues long. CDR3 DNA sequence: TGTGCTAGTGGTTTCACCGAGACAGGGACTTCCTATGGCTACACCTTC. Translating it yields CASGFTETGTSYGYTF.